Each of the 26 T cell receptor beta chains below was sequenced from the same sample in a study of cytomegalovirus exposure and HLA in healthy donors. The PCR made use of 60 Vbeta and 13 Jbeta primers. Sequencing was performed with immunoSEQ multiplex PCR; in TCRdb, only in-frame clones are kept and a portion is missing. The sample holds approximately 200,000 clones; over 75% are singletons and the top ten take about 2.5%. The specimen sequenced was PBMCs. These receptors were obtained from a woman between 50 and 59 years old in good health and CMV-seronegative.

The chain combines TRBV30 with TRBJ1-5, with D maybe TRBD1 (5 bases). The ends were cut back, 0 bases at V and 7 bases at J, with 13 bases in the middle. Germline CDR1 is GTSNPN and CDR2 is SVGIG (reference sequence). CDR3 length: 14 residues. The DNA for the CDR3 is TGTGCCTGGAGTGTACAGCCAGGGCTACAGCCCCAGCATTTT. It translates to CAWSVQPGLQPQHF.

The genes are TRBV20-1 and TRBJ2-3; no definite D call. CDR1 is DFQATT, CDR2 SNEGSKA, per germline (reference sequence). V lost 6 bases and J lost 4, with 8 bases in between. The CDR3 runs 11 residues. Here the CDR3 DNA reads TGCAGTGCCGGAGTAGCAGATACGCAGTATTTT. Translated, it gives CSAGVADTQYF.

J is TRBJ1-1 and V is TRBV28; no clear D. The germline V and J ends were trimmed by 1 base and 5 bases, with 5 bases remaining between them. The CDR3 runs 12 residues. The germline gives CDR1 MDHEN, CDR2 SYDVKM. The CDR3 is CASSLYETEAFF. The CDR3 DNA reads TGTGCCAGCAGTTTATACGAGACTGAAGCTTTCTTT.

The chain couples TRBV27 to TRBJ1-1; 9 positions agree with TRBD1. Per germline, CDR1 MNHEY and CDR2 SMNVEV (reference sequence). After removal of 7 bases from V and 4 bases from J, the junction contained 7 bases not matched to a gene. The CDR3 loop spans 14 amino acids. CDR3 region: CASKNGQGFTEAFF. For the CDR3, the DNA is TGTGCCAGCAAAAATGGACAGGGGTTCACTGAAGCTTTCTTT.

This clone showed up just once. CDR3 residues: CASSTGMNTEAFF. The DNA of the CDR3 is TGTGCCAGTAGTACAGGGATGAACACTGAAGCTTTCTTT. The chain couples TRBV19 to TRBJ1-1; the D gene is possibly TRBD1 (5 bases). Germline V gene lookup returns CDR1 LNHDA and CDR2 SQIVND (reference sequence). The CDR3 length is 13 residues. The V gene lost 4 bases and the J gene lost 0 bases, with 6 bases spanning the gap.

V is TRBV6-5 and J is TRBJ1-2; D possibly corresponds to TRBD1 (5 bases). Germline V gene data show CDR1 as MNHEY and CDR2 as SVGAGI. Between the trimmed V and J ends, which lost 6 bases and 2 bases, there was a span of 16 bases. This CDR3 region has 15 residues. This CDR3 is CASSSPRELNYGYTF. DNA for the CDR3: TGTGCCAGCAGCTCTCCCAGGGAACTAAACTATGGCTACACCTTC.

The chain uses TRBV15 and TRBJ2-1; tentatively, D is TRBD1 (6 bases). Germline V gene sequence: CDR1 LNHNV, CDR2 YYDKDF (reference sequence). This CDR3 contains 16 residues. V gave up 1 base and J gave up 9 bases, with 19 bases separating them. CDR3 DNA: TGTGCCACCAGCAGAGGGGGGCGGTCCGGGGATACTGAGCAGTTCTTC. It translates to CATSRGGRSGDTEQFF.

The genes are TRBV28 and TRBJ1-1; D remains unclear. The V gene's germline CDR1 is MDHEN and CDR2 SYDVKM. The CDR3 totals 11 residues. The V end lost 7 bases, the J end lost 5 bases, and 8 bases lay between the germline ends. In nucleotides, the CDR3 is TGTGCCAGCATGGAGAGGACTGAAGCTTTCTTT. It is translated as CASMERTEAFF.

V and J are TRBV27 and TRBJ2-7; 8 bases are shared with TRBD1. The CDR3 loop spans 13 amino acids. The trim removed 3 bases at V and 5 bases at J, leaving 3 bases unmatched. Germline V gives CDR1 MNHEY, CDR2 SMNVEV (reference sequence). The CDR3 coding sequence is TGTGCCAGCAGTTTGTACAGGGGGGACGAGCAGTACTTC. This gives the protein CASSLYRGDEQYF.

The chain is built from TRBV7-2 and TRBJ1-6; D call uncertain. The CDR3 is 14 residues long. Germline CDR1 and CDR2: SGHTA and FQGNSA. V was clipped by 3 bases and J by 9 bases, with 12 bases between them. The CDR3 region is CASSFRPEGSPLHF. The DNA of the CDR3 is TGTGCCAGCAGCTTTCGCCCGGAGGGTTCACCCCTCCACTTT.

The rearrangement uses TRBV6-6 and TRBJ1-3; 7 positions agree with TRBD1. Trimming took 6 bases from V and 1 from J; bases not matched to a gene: 3. The CDR3 is 14 residues long. CDR1 is MNHNY and CDR2 is SVGAGI in the germline V gene (reference sequence). CDR3 nucleotide sequence: TGTGCCAGCAGAAGGGACAGTTCTGGAAACACCATATATTTT. The encoded protein is CASRRDSSGNTIYF.

The V call is TRBV6-5, the J call TRBJ1-5, with D perhaps matching TRBD1 (5 bases). Trimming left V 6 bases short and J 0 bases short, with 12 bases between. The CDR3 runs to 15 residues. Germline V gene lookup returns CDR1 MNHEY and CDR2 SVGAGI. The CDR3 sequence is CASRRTRVSNQPQHF. In DNA form, the CDR3 reads TGTGCCAGCAGAAGGACAAGAGTTAGCAATCAGCCCCAGCATTTT.

This clone was seen once. V and J are TRBV6-5 and TRBJ2-7, with 8 bases lining up with TRBD2. J lost 3 bases, V lost 0 bases, and 7 bases had no gene match. The V gene's germline CDR1 is MNHEY and CDR2 SVGAGI. The CDR3 totals 16 residues. DNA of the CDR3: TGTGCCAGCAGTTACTCCGGCGGGAGCGGGAGCTACGAGCAGTACTTC. Translating gives CASSYSGGSGSYEQYF.

The rearrangement links TRBV11-2 to TRBJ2-3, with 8 bases identical to TRBD2. Germline trimming cut 3 bases from V and 5 bases from J; bases unmatched to any gene: 7. The CDR3 spans 15 residues. Germline values: CDR1 SGHAT, CDR2 FQNNGV. CDR3 protein: CASSFTSGSGDTQYF. The CDR3 DNA reads TGTGCCAGCAGCTTTACCAGCGGGAGTGGAGATACGCAGTATTTT.

This rearrangement joins TRBV7-2 to TRBJ2-5, with 8 bases fitting TRBD2. J lost 5 bases, V lost 0 bases, and 5 bases had no gene match. The germline V gene encodes CDR1 SGHTA and CDR2 FQGNSA. CDR3 size: 15 residues. The CDR3 spells CASSLAYGGRETQYF. CDR3 nucleotides: TGTGCCAGCAGCTTAGCGTACGGCGGGAGGGAGACCCAGTACTTC.

The J gene is TRBJ2-5, the V gene TRBV19, with TRBD1 as a possible D gene (6 bases). The germline V and J ends were trimmed by 7 bases and 5 bases, with 23 bases remaining between them. Looked up from germline, CDR1 is LNHDA and CDR2 is SQIVND (reference sequence). The CDR3 consists of 16 residues. CDR3 sequence reads: CASTPGHLAGGETQYF. CDR3 coding DNA: TGTGCCAGTACCCCGGGACATCTCGCCGGAGGCGAGACCCAGTACTTC.

The chain joins TRBV2 to TRBJ2-3; 8 positions agree with TRBD2. The junction had 6 bases not matched to a gene; V was cut back by 4 bases and J by 0 bases. The length of the CDR3 is 16 residues. Per the germline V gene, CDR1 is SNHLY and CDR2 is FYNNEI. The CDR3 DNA follows: TGTGCCAGCAGTGCCTCCGGGGGGGGAAGCACAGATACGCAGTATTTT. It specifies CASSASGGGSTDTQYF.

The rearrangement links TRBV5-4 to TRBJ2-1; 11 nucleotides match TRBD2. The CDR3 covers 18 residues. The germline V gene encodes CDR1 SGHNT and CDR2 YYREEE (reference sequence). The ends lost 1 base at V and 9 bases at J; junction bases unmatched: 15. The CDR3 sequence is CASSLKVLSGRDTGEQFF. The CDR3 DNA reads TGTGCCAGCAGCTTGAAGGTCCTTAGCGGGAGGGACACGGGTGAGCAGTTCTTC.

Only a few counts were recorded for this clone. V is TRBV7-6 and J is TRBJ1-3; the D gene is possibly TRBD1 (6 bases). CDR3 length equals 15 residues. The V gene's germline CDR1 is SGHVS and CDR2 FNYEAQ. V was clipped by 4 bases and J by 4 bases, with 14 bases between them. Here the CDR3 DNA reads TGTGCCAGCAGCTCCTCAGGGGATTTAGGAAACACCATATATTTT. Translated, it gives CASSSSGDLGNTIYF.

V gene TRBV27 combines with J gene TRBJ2-1, with 9 bases aligning to TRBD2. J gave up 6 bases and V 4 bases, and 7 bases lay outside the gene matches. This CDR3 has 15 amino acids. The germline gives CDR1 MNHEY, CDR2 SMNVEV (reference sequence). In DNA, the CDR3 is TGTGCCAGCAGTTCCCCTAGCGGGATCCTCAATGAGCAGTTCTTC. Its translation: CASSSPSGILNEQFF.

V is TRBV28 and J is TRBJ1-2; D gene unclear. This CDR3 comprises 15 residues. Germline V gives CDR1 MDHEN, CDR2 SYDVKM. V was cut by 4 bases and J by 4 bases, with 16 bases left in between. CDR3 in DNA: TGTGCCAGCAGTTACGAAGACACCCTTGTCTATGGCTACACCTTC. The encoded protein is CASSYEDTLVYGYTF.

This sequence joins TRBV5-4 and TRBJ2-7, with D possibly TRBD1 on 6 matching bases. Germline CDR1 is SGHNT and CDR2 is YYREEE (reference sequence). CDR3 size: 13 residues. The V and J ends lost 1 base and 7 bases respectively, with 12 bases between them. The chain's CDR3 is CASSLWGLGEQYF. Here the CDR3 DNA reads TGTGCCAGCAGCTTGTGGGGGCTGGGGGAGCAGTACTTC.

The V and J genes are TRBV27 and TRBJ1-2; D call uncertain. CDR1 MNHEY and CDR2 SMNVEV come from the germline V gene (reference sequence). The ends were cut back, 7 bases at V and 1 base at J, with 16 bases in the middle. The CDR3 length is 15 residues. CDR3 sequence reads: CASKLGMPGNYGYTF. CDR3 coding DNA: TGTGCCAGCAAACTCGGCATGCCGGGTAACTATGGCTACACCTTC.

This clone was found a few times. The chain combines TRBV27 with TRBJ1-5; D uncertain. CDR1 is MNHEY and CDR2 is SMNVEV in the germline V gene (reference sequence). The CDR3 consists of 13 residues. The chain's CDR3 is CGKGEGPNQPQHF. The CDR3 DNA reads TGTGGGAAGGGAGAGGGTCCCAATCAGCCCCAGCATTTT.

J is TRBJ2-5 and V is TRBV6-6, with a tentative D call TRBD1 (6 bases). Between the trimmed V and J ends, which lost 7 bases and 5 bases, there was a span of 20 bases. This CDR3 contains 15 residues. Germline V gene data show CDR1 as MNHNY and CDR2 as SVGAGI (reference sequence). CDR3 bases: TGTGCCAGCACAGATGTAGCCCGAGGGGGTGAGACCCAGTACTTC. This gives the protein CASTDVARGGETQYF.

DNA of the CDR3: TGTGCCAGCGGTCTGACAGGGGCCGGATCGGTAGGCTACACCTTC. Its translation is CASGLTGAGSVGYTF. The chain has TRBV6-5 and TRBJ1-2; 8 nucleotides match TRBD1. Germline CDR1 is MNHEY and CDR2 is SVGAGI. The CDR3 covers 15 residues. The trim removed 8 bases at V and 8 bases at J, leaving 16 bases unmatched.